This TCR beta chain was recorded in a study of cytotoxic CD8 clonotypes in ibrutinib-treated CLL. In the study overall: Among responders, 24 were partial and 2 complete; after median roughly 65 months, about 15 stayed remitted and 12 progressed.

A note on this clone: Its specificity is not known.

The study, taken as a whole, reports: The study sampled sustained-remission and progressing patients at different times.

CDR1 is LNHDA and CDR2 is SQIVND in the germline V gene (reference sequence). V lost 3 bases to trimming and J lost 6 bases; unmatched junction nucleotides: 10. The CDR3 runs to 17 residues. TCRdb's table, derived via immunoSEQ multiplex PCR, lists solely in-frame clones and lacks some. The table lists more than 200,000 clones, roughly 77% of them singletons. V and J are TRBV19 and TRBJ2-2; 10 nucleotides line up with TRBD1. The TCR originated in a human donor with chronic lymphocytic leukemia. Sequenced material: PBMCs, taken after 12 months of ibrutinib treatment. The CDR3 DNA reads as TGTGCCAGTAGTATCCGACAGGGGGCTTCGGTCTCCGGGGAGCTGTTTTTT. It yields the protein CASSIRQGASVSGELFF. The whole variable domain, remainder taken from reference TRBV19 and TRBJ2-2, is DGGITQSPKYLFRKEGQNVTLSCEQNLNHDAMYWYRQDPGQGLRLIYYSQIVNDFQKGDIAEGYSVSREKKESFPLTVTSAQKNPTAFYLCASSIRQGASVSGELFFGEGSRLTVL.